This entry lists 27 T cell receptor beta chains sequenced from one sample in a study of blood T cells in healthy people across ages. Next came a second PCR, run for about 7 to 12 cycles, which used a sample-barcoded 5' primer along with a J-beta primer mix. TCRdb ran MiXCR on the 5' RACE reads and lists one entry per CDR3 protein. The top ten hold 15% of the sample, which has 650,000 to 700,000 distinct CDR3 sequences, about a third seen once. What was sequenced was blood. The receptors were gathered from a woman older than 75 in good health.

This clonotype occurred many times. The V call is TRBV20-1, the J call TRBJ1-2, with a weak D call TRBD1 (5 bases). The CDR3 runs to 15 residues. Germline V CDR1 and CDR2: DFQATT, SNEGSKA (reference sequence). Trimming removed 0 bases at V and 4 bases at J, with 15 bases between. As DNA, the CDR3 is TGCAGTGCTAGAGATCTCAGGGTACCCTTCTATGGCTACACCTTC. It specifies CSARDLRVPFYGYTF.

This clonotype showed up many times. The chain couples TRBV7-6 to TRBJ1-6; no clear D gene. CDR1 SGHVS and CDR2 FNYEAQ come from the germline V gene. The V and J ends lost 0 bases and 10 bases respectively, with 10 bases between them. CDR3 length equals 14 residues. The CDR3 coding sequence is TGTGCCAGCAGCTTAGCGCGGCTTGGGTCACCCCTCCACTTT. Residues: CASSLARLGSPLHF. The complete variable domain, with remaining parts taken from reference TRBV7-6 and TRBJ1-6, reads GAGVSQSPRYKVTKRGQDVALRCDPISGHVSLYWYRQALGQGPEFLTYFNYEAQQDKSGLPNDRFSAERPEGSISTLTIQRTEQRDSAMYRCASSLARLGSPLHFGNGTRLTVT.

Note on this clonotype: A much bigger clone sits one base away, suggesting this may be a read error. The V gene is TRBV4-3, the J gene TRBJ1-2; D is ambiguous. The CDR3 length is 13 residues. CDR1 and CDR2 (germline): LGHNA, YSLEER. The CDR3 DNA is TGCGTCAGCAGCCAAGAGATGTGGTATGGCTACACCTTC. Translating gives CVSSQEMWYGYTF.

V and J are TRBV12-3 or TRBV12-4 and TRBJ1-1; D remains unclear. This CDR3 contains 13 residues. Trimming removed 3 bases from V and 2 bases from J, with 7 bases in between. CDR3 region: CASSLPDNTEAFF. The CDR3, as DNA: TGTGCCAGCAGTTTGCCGGATAACACTGAAGCTTTCTTT.

This sequence joins TRBV2 and TRBJ2-5; 8 bases map to TRBD2. Per the germline V gene, CDR1 is SNHLY and CDR2 is FYNNEI. The V and J ends lost 6 bases and 3 bases, in that order; junction bases with no gene match: 9. The CDR3 extends over 15 amino acids. The CDR3 reads CASRGPGLGKETQYF. Written as DNA, the CDR3 is TGTGCCAGCAGGGGGCCGGGACTAGGGAAAGAGACCCAGTACTTC.

This clonotype was found a few times. The gene calls are TRBV12-3 or TRBV12-4 and TRBJ1-4; no clear D gene. Trimming cost V 4 bases and J 3 bases, with 12 bases left between them. This CDR3 comprises 15 residues. CDR3 nucleotides: TGTGCCAGCAGTTCGAACGTTAGAGCTAATGAAAAACTGTTTTTT. Translated: CASSSNVRANEKLFF.

The J gene is TRBJ2-3, the V gene TRBV7-2; 8 bases match TRBD2. Unmatched junction bases numbered 9, after V lost 7 bases and J lost 3 bases. The CDR3 consists of 15 residues. Per the germline V gene, CDR1 is SGHTA and CDR2 is FQGNSA. CDR3 DNA: TGTGCCAGCACTCCCGGGAGGGCCAAAACAGATACGCAGTATTTT. Amino acids: CASTPGRAKTDTQYF.

The rearrangement joins TRBV7-2 to TRBJ2-2; 9 nucleotides agree with TRBD2. After removal of 5 bases from V and 6 bases from J, the junction contained 10 bases not matched to a gene. CDR1 is SGHTA and CDR2 is FQGNSA in the germline V gene. The CDR3 is made up of 16 amino acids. The CDR3 region has the DNA TGTGCCAGCAGCCCGCGTGGCGGGGGGGCGGCCGGGGAGCTGTTTTTT. This encodes CASSPRGGGAAGELFF.

Turning to this clonotype: This could be a read error, since a much larger clone is one nucleotide away. The V call is TRBV6-6, the J call TRBJ2-1; unclear D gene. Trimming stripped 0 bases from V and 13 bases from J, with 16 bases between. The germline V gene encodes CDR1 MNHNY and CDR2 SVGAGI (reference sequence). CDR3 size: 14 residues. Here the CDR3 reads CASSYSTTQETQFF. The CDR3 DNA sequence: TGTGCCAGCAGTTACTCGACAACCCAAGAGACCCAGTTCTTC.

This clonotype has ten or more counts. The V and J genes are TRBV20-1 and TRBJ2-5; D is perhaps TRBD1 (6 bases). The CDR3 covers 13 residues. The ends were cut back, 3 bases at V and 3 bases at J, with 11 bases in the middle. Germline values: CDR1 DFQATT, CDR2 SNEGSKA (reference sequence). This CDR3 reads CSASGTRKETQYF. As DNA, the CDR3 is TGCAGTGCTAGCGGGACACGAAAAGAGACCCAGTACTTC.

In this sample, this clonotype turned up many times. The gene calls are TRBV6-6 and TRBJ1-2; 7 nucleotides line up with TRBD1. Looked up from germline, CDR1 is MNHNY and CDR2 is SVGAGI (reference sequence). V shed 0 bases, J shed 4 bases, and the junction held 5 bases outside the gene matches. The CDR3 is made up of 15 amino acids. CDR3 DNA sequence: TGTGCCAGCAGTTACTCCCGGGACAGCTTCTATGGCTACACCTTC. Residues: CASSYSRDSFYGYTF.

This clonotype showed up many times. The chain has TRBV29-1 and TRBJ2-1; D is unresolved. Germline lookup yields CDR1 SQVTM and CDR2 ANQGSEA. V was clipped by 7 bases and J by 1 base, with 8 bases between them. The CDR3 contains 12 residues. The DNA of the CDR3 is TGCAGCGCTCCCGTGTCCTACAATGAGCAGTTCTTC. This encodes CSAPVSYNEQFF.

This chain joins TRBV6-6 and TRBJ1-4; unclear D gene. Trimming removed 2 bases at V and 2 bases at J, with 12 bases between. CDR1 is MNHNY and CDR2 is SVGAGI in the germline V gene (reference sequence). CDR3 size: 16 residues. The CDR3 coding sequence is TGTGCCAGCAGTTACGGGCCGGGTTATACTAATGAAAAACTGTTTTTT. Its translation is CASSYGPGYTNEKLFF.

This clonotype showed up many times. The chain recombines TRBV9 with TRBJ2-3; D is perhaps TRBD2 (6 bases). Germline-derived CDR1 and CDR2 are SGDLS and YYNGEE. The CDR3 runs to 15 residues. V was trimmed by 3 bases and J by 0 bases, leaving 11 bases between them. The CDR3 DNA sequence: TGTGCCAGCAGCGCCCCGGGACTTAGCACAGATACGCAGTATTTT. It specifies CASSAPGLSTDTQYF.

This clonotype has ten or more counts. This sequence joins TRBV29-1 and TRBJ2-1; D may be TRBD2 (6 bases). The CDR3 consists of 13 residues. Germline V gene lookup returns CDR1 SQVTM and CDR2 ANQGSEA. V shed 8 bases and J shed 6 bases, with 17 bases lying between them. The chain's CDR3 is CSQEEGGGNEQFF. CDR3 bases: TGCAGCCAGGAGGAGGGAGGTGGCAATGAGCAGTTCTTC.

This clonotype was recorded a few times. A read error may explain this, as a much larger clone is one base away. The CDR3 DNA reads as TGTGCCATCCCCTCTCGTCTAGGCTACACCTTC. This sequence encodes CAIPSRLGYTF. The chain carries TRBV12-3 or TRBV12-4 and TRBJ1-2; D is uncertain. The CDR3 totals 11 residues. Trimming shortened V by 10 bases and J by 8 bases, and 14 bases separated the two germline ends.

There are many counts of this clonotype. Just one base apart from a much larger clone, this may be a read error. V and J are TRBV2 and TRBJ2-1; 7 bases map to TRBD1. This CDR3 has 14 amino acids. Looked up from germline, CDR1 is SNHLY and CDR2 is FYNNEI. V lost 4 bases, J lost 8 bases, and 8 bases stayed unmatched. The CDR3 bases are TGTGCCAGCAGTGGGAGACAGGGCGCGTATGAGCAGTTCTTC. It specifies CASSGRQGAYEQFF.

This clonotype was counted ten times or more. The V and J genes are TRBV3-1 and TRBJ1-2; D might be TRBD1 (5 bases). The CDR3 is 15 amino acids. With 4 bases removed from V and 4 bases from J, the gap between germline ends came to 16 bases. CDR1 and CDR2 from the germline V gene are LGHDT and YNNKEL (reference sequence). For the CDR3, the DNA is TGTGCCAGCAGCCTAAGGGTAAGGGGCGGCTATGGCTACACCTTC. Its translation: CASSLRVRGGYGYTF.

The rearrangement uses TRBV7-9 and TRBJ1-6; 7 positions match TRBD1. Germline trimming cut 5 bases from V and 8 bases from J; bases unmatched to any gene: 12. Per germline, CDR1 SEHNR and CDR2 FQNEAQ (reference sequence). CDR3 length: 16 residues. CDR3 residues: CASSPLGTALYSPLHF. CDR3 sequence (DNA): TGTGCCAGCAGCCCCCTCGGGACAGCCCTCTATTCACCCCTCCACTTT.

The chain recombines TRBV20-1 with TRBJ1-5; the match to TRBD1 covers 11 bases. CDR1 and CDR2 (germline): DFQATT, SNEGSKA (reference sequence). The ends lost 0 bases at V and 2 bases at J; junction bases unmatched: 12. The CDR3 is 19 amino acids. The CDR3 sequence: CSARDPGQGGSAGNQPQHF. CDR3 coding DNA: TGCAGTGCTAGAGACCCGGGACAGGGGGGTTCTGCTGGCAATCAGCCCCAGCATTTT.

This clonotype was recorded many times. CDR3 protein: CASSPQGSGANVLTF. CDR3 coding DNA: TGTGCCAGCAGCCCACAGGGATCTGGGGCCAACGTCCTGACTTTC. This rearrangement joins TRBV28 to TRBJ2-6; TRBD1 might be the D (6 bases). The length of the CDR3 is 15 residues. Germline-derived CDR1 and CDR2 are MDHEN and SYDVKM. V lost 6 bases and J lost 1, with 10 bases in between.

This clonotype was recorded at least ten times. The V and J genes are TRBV10-3 and TRBJ2-7, with D unclear. Trimming pared 6 bases from V and 2 bases from J, leaving 8 bases between. This CDR3 is 12 amino acids long. Looked up from germline, CDR1 is ENHRY and CDR2 is SYGVKD. The CDR3 region has the DNA TGTGCCATCAGGGCAGCGACCTACGAGCAGTACTTC. Amino acid sequence: CAIRAATYEQYF.

In this sample, this clonotype turned up many times. The gene calls are TRBV6-5 and TRBJ2-5, with no clear D. Germline CDR1 reads MNHEY; CDR2 reads SVGAGI. The CDR3 has 16 residues. V gave up 6 bases and J gave up 1 base, with 18 bases separating them. CDR3 coding DNA: TGTGCCAGCAGACCCTTCGCAGGCAGAATCCAAGAGACCCAGTACTTC. Amino acids: CASRPFAGRIQETQYF.

The chain couples TRBV19 to TRBJ2-7, with D possibly being TRBD2 (6 bases). This CDR3 has 15 residues. V gave up 3 bases and J gave up 2 bases, with 14 bases separating them. The germline V gene encodes CDR1 LNHDA and CDR2 SQIVND (reference sequence). Here the CDR3 DNA reads TGTGCCAGTAGTATGGGACTCGCAAGCCCCTACGAGCAGTACTTC. Translating it yields CASSMGLASPYEQYF.

The sample holds many counts of this clonotype. The V and J genes are TRBV24-1 and TRBJ2-1; D tentatively fits TRBD1 or TRBD2 (5 bases each). The CDR3 totals 16 residues. The germline V gene encodes CDR1 KGHDR and CDR2 SFDVKD. V was pared by 1 base and J by 9 bases, with 18 bases between. The CDR3 DNA is TGTGCCACCAGTGATTTCACCAGGGCCAAGAGGGCTGAGCAGTTCTTC. The encoded protein is CATSDFTRAKRAEQFF.

This clonotype was seen once. A much larger clone differs by one base, so this may be a read error. The V gene is TRBV6-1, the J gene TRBJ2-7, with 8 bases matching TRBD1. Germline values: CDR1 MNHNS, CDR2 SASEGT. The CDR3 consists of 13 residues. CDR3 nucleotides: TGTGTCAGCAGCGGACAGGGCCTCTACGAGCAGTACTTC. As protein: CVSSGQGLYEQYF.

A remark on this clonotype: A much larger clone lies one base from this, so it may be a read error. The V and J genes are TRBV4-3 and TRBJ1-2; D not certain. Germline assignment: CDR1 LGHNA and CDR2 YSLEER. The CDR3 spans 16 residues. The CDR3, as DNA: TGCGCCAGCAGCCAAGAAGTAATGAGAACCCCCTATGGCTGCACCTTC. Its translation is CASSQEVMRTPYGCTF.